Presented here are 15 T cell receptor beta chains from one specimen sequenced in a study of blood T cell repertoires in COVID-19. TCRdb keeps only in-frame clones here, not all; method: immunoSEQ multiplex PCR. The repertoire holds tens of thousands of clones, with approximately 83% as singletons. The sequencing input was peripheral blood. The receptors here all came from a man in his forties with COVID-19, enrolled during active disease.

About this clone itself: A junction end diverges from the germline sequence, so it may reflect a read error. This chain joins TRBV30 and TRBJ2-7; 9 bases align to TRBD1. This CDR3 is built from 13 residues. Germline V gene data show CDR1 as GTSNPN and CDR2 as SVGIG (reference sequence). CDR3 loop: CAWRGQGWDPVDF. CDR3 coding DNA: TGTGCCTGGAGGGGACAGGGCTGGGACCCTGTTGACTTC. The variable domain in full, with the rest retrieved from reference TRBV30 and TRBJ2-7, is SQTIHQWPATLVQPVGSPLSLECTVEGTSNPNLYWYRQAAGRGLQLLFYSVGIGQISSEVPQNLSASRPQDRQFILSSKKLLLSDSGFYLCAWRGQGWDPVDFGPGTRLTVT.

This chain uses TRBV5-1 with TRBJ2-1; D may be TRBD1 (6 bases). V lost 3 bases and J lost 9, with 16 bases in between. CDR1 and CDR2 (germline): SGHRS, YFSETQ. The CDR3 is made up of 14 amino acids. The CDR3 region has the DNA TGCGCCAGCAGCTACGGACAGATCGACAGTGAGCAGTTCTTC. It yields the protein CASSYGQIDSEQFF. Variable domain in full (rest from reference TRBV5-1 and TRBJ2-1): KAGVTQTPRYLIKTRGQQVTLSCSPISGHRSVSWYQQTPGQGLQFLFEYFSETQRNKGNFPGRFSGRQFSNSRSEMNVSTLELGDSALYLCASSYGQIDSEQFFGPGTRLTVL.

This chain uses TRBV7-9 with TRBJ2-2; 8 bases match TRBD1. The CDR3 extends over 15 amino acids. With V trimmed by 5 bases and J by 4 bases, 6 bases remained unmatched. Germline CDR1 is SEHNR and CDR2 is FQNEAQ (reference sequence). The CDR3 sequence: CASSETGVVTGELFF. In nucleotides, the CDR3 is TGTGCCAGCAGCGAGACAGGGGTAGTCACCGGGGAGCTGTTTTTT.

V gene TRBV7-9 combines with J gene TRBJ1-4; tentatively, D is TRBD1 (5 bases). V shed 5 bases and J shed 0 bases, with 10 bases lying between them. The length of the CDR3 is 15 residues. Germline loops: CDR1 SEHNR, CDR2 FQNEAQ (reference sequence). CDR3 coding DNA: TGTGCCAGCAGCCTCGACAGAGCAACTAATGAAAAACTGTTTTTT. This codes for CASSLDRATNEKLFF.

The chain links TRBV14 to TRBJ1-1; the D gene is possibly TRBD1 (5 bases). Trimming pared 6 bases from V and 3 bases from J, leaving 14 bases between. This CDR3 has 14 residues. Germline CDR1 is SGHDN and CDR2 is FVKESK. CDR3 nucleotides: TGTGCCAGCAGTCTGGGACTTGGGGACACTGAAGCTTTCTTT. Translating it yields CASSLGLGDTEAFF. Full variable domain (missing parts from reference TRBV14 and TRBJ1-1): EAGVTQFPSHSVIEKGQTVTLRCDPISGHDNLYWYRRVMGKEIKFLLHFVKESKQDESGMPNNRFLAERTGGTYSTLKVQPAELEDSGVYFCASSLGLGDTEAFFGQGTRLTVV.

The sample holds a few counts of this clone. The chain recombines TRBV10-1 with TRBJ2-7, with TRBD1 matching 7 bases. Trimming took 8 bases from V and 5 from J; bases not matched to a gene: 6. This CDR3 has 12 amino acids. Germline V lookup: CDR1 WNHNN, CDR2 SYGVQD (reference sequence). The DNA of the CDR3 is TGCGCCAGCGCTGACAGGGTCGACGAGCAGTACTTC. Translated: CASADRVDEQYF.

The chain recombines TRBV10-3 with TRBJ1-1; tentatively, D is TRBD1 (6 bases). CDR1 and CDR2 (germline): ENHRY, SYGVKD. V was shortened by 7 bases and J by 11 bases, with 20 bases between the two germline ends. CDR3 length: 13 amino acids. The chain's CDR3 is CAITRTVLDPAFF. CDR3 coding DNA: TGTGCCATCACTAGGACAGTTCTGGACCCGGCTTTCTTT.

The chain has TRBV10-3 and TRBJ2-7; 8 positions match TRBD1. Trimming cost V 3 bases and J 3 bases; bases outside gene matches: 7. Looked up from germline, CDR1 is ENHRY and CDR2 is SYGVKD. This CDR3 contains 15 residues. CDR3 in amino acids: CAISDPGTGYYEQYF. The CDR3 DNA is TGTGCCATCAGTGATCCCGGGACAGGCTACTACGAGCAGTACTTC.

V and J are TRBV10-2 and TRBJ1-5; D is possibly TRBD1 (6 bases). The V and J ends lost 4 bases and 7 bases respectively, with 14 bases between them. The CDR3 length is 14 residues. Germline CDR1 and CDR2: WSHSY and SAAADI. The CDR3: CASSARGGGQPQHF. For the CDR3, the DNA is TGCGCCAGCAGTGCAAGGGGGGGTGGGCAGCCCCAGCATTTT.

The rearrangement joins TRBV5-5 to TRBJ1-1; weak D call: TRBD1 (6 bases). Looked up from germline, CDR1 is SGHKS and CDR2 is YYEKEE (reference sequence). Trimming removed 1 base at V and 5 bases at J, with 15 bases between. The CDR3 is made up of 15 amino acids. The DNA for the CDR3 is TGTGCCAGCAGCTTGTGGACAGACGGGACGACTGAAGCTTTCTTT. It translates to CASSLWTDGTTEAFF.

This chain's CDR3 is CAISAKEGTYEQYF. The CDR3, as DNA: TGTGCCATCAGTGCAAAGGAGGGGACCTACGAGCAGTACTTC. V gene TRBV10-3 combines with J gene TRBJ2-7, with a weak D call TRBD2 (6 bases). The CDR3 covers 14 residues. Trimming stripped 4 bases from V and 2 bases from J, with 12 bases between. CDR1 is ENHRY and CDR2 is SYGVKD in the germline V gene.

The chain's CDR3 is CASSQEVGTSGADEQFF. The CDR3 DNA is TGTGCCAGCAGCCAAGAAGTCGGGACTAGCGGGGCTGATGAGCAGTTCTTC. The chain employs TRBV3-1 (or the pseudogene TRBV3-2) and TRBJ2-1; TRBD2 matches 13 bases. Unmatched junction bases numbered 7, after V lost 0 bases and J lost 8 bases. CDR1 is LGHDT, CDR2 YNNKEL, per germline (reference sequence). CDR3 length: 17 residues.

As concerns this clone: Other DNA sequences within the sample encode an identical CDR3. The J gene is TRBJ2-7, the V gene TRBV6-5, with TRBD1 matching over 9 bases. This CDR3 has 15 amino acids. In germline, CDR1 is MNHEY, CDR2 SVGAGI. Unmatched junction bases numbered 3, after V lost 0 bases and J lost 3 bases. Here the CDR3 DNA reads TGTGCCAGCAGTTACTCGCCGGGACAGGGCTACGAGCAGTACTTC. This gives the protein CASSYSPGQGYEQYF.

The J gene is TRBJ1-1, the V gene TRBV9; TRBD1 might be the D (6 bases). V gave up 4 bases and J gave up 2 bases, with 12 bases separating them. The length of the CDR3 is 14 residues. Germline V gene sequence: CDR1 SGDLS, CDR2 YYNGEE. The CDR3 DNA is TGTGCCAGCAGCATAGTGACAGGCAACACTGAAGCTTTCTTT. Translating gives CASSIVTGNTEAFF.

This clone has only a few counts. This sequence joins TRBV2 and TRBJ1-5; D remains ambiguous. Germline loops: CDR1 SNHLY, CDR2 FYNNEI. This CDR3 contains 13 residues. Trimming pared 5 bases from V and 0 bases from J, leaving 5 bases between. The chain's CDR3 is CASSTDSNQPQHF. The CDR3 region has the DNA TGTGCCAGCAGTACAGATAGCAATCAGCCCCAGCATTTT.